This T cell receptor (beta chain) was identified during a study of blood T cell repertoires in COVID-19. Source study methods: Estimation of nucleated cell counts relied on the amplification of reference gene primers. Produced via immunoSEQ multiplex PCR; TCRdb's table is partial and in-frame only. D and trimming were read from the DNA, whereas the V and J calls and clone size are those reported in that table. The sample includes 150,000 or so clones, roughly four fifths of them seen just once. This CDR3 contains 17 residues. Material: peripheral blood. The clonotype originates from a human donor in a cohort sampled during active COVID-19. The chain carries TRBV21-1 and TRBJ2-4; the table's D call, TRBD1, has no DNA check behind it. TRBV21-1 counts as a pseudogene. CDR3 coding DNA: TGTGCCAGCAGCAAAGTAGGCCCCCCAGGGGCCAAAAACATTCAGTACTTC. It codes for CASSKVGPPGAKNIQYF.